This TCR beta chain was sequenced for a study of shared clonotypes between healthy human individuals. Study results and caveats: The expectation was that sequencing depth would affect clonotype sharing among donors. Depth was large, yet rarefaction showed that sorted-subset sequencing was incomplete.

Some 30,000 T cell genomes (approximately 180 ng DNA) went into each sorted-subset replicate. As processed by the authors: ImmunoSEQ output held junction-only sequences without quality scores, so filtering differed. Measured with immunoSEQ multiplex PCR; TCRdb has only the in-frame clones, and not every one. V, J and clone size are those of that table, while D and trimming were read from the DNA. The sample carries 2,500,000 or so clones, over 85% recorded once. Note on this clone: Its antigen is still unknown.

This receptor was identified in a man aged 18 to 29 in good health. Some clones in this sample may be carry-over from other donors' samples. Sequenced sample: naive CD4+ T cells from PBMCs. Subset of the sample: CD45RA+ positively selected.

As DNA, the CDR3 is TGTGCCAGCAGCTTAGCCGTGGGGACTGAAGCTTTCTTT. The encoded protein is CASSLAVGTEAFF. V and J are TRBV11-1 and TRBJ1-1; D is uncertain. Germline assignment: CDR1 SGHAT and CDR2 FQDESV (reference sequence). The CDR3 contains 13 residues. The V gene lost 0 bases and the J gene lost 5 bases, with 7 bases spanning the gap.